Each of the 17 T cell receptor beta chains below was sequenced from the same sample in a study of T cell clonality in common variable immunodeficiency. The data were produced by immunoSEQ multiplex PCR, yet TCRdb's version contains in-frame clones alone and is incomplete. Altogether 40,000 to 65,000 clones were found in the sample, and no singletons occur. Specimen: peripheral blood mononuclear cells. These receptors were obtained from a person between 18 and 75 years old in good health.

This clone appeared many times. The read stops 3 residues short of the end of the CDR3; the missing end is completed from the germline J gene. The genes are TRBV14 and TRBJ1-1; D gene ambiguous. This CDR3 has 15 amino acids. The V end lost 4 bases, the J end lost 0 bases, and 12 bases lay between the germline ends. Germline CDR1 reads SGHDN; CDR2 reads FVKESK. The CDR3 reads CASSRERALNTEAFF. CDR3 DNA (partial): TGTGCCAGCAGCCGAGAGAGGGCATTGAACACTGAA.

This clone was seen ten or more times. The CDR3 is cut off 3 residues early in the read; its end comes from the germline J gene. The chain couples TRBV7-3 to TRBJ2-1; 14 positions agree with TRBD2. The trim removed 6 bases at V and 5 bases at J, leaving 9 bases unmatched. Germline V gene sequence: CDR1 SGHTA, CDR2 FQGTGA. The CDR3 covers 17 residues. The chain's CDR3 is CASSIGLAGGRDNEQFF. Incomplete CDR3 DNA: TGTGCCAGCAGTATCGGACTAGCGGGAGGCCGAGACAATGAG.

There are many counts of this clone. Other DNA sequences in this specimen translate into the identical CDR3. The sequenced part of the CDR3 DNA is TGTGCCAGCTCACCACCGTCAGGGACTGGAAACACC. Translated: CASSPPSGTGNT. The CDR3 as a whole reads CASSPPSGTGNTIYF. This chain links TRBV18 with TRBJ1-3; tentatively, D is TRBD1 (5 bases). The CDR3 end falls 3 residues outside the read, so it is completed with the germline J gene. CDR1 is KGHSH, CDR2 LQKENI, per germline. The V and J ends lost 0 bases and 2 bases respectively, with 8 bases between them. The CDR3 spans 15 residues.

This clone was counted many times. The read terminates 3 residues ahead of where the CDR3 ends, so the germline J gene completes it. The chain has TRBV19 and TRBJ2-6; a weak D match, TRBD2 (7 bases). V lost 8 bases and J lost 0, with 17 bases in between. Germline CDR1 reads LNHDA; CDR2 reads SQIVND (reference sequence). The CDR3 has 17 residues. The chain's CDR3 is CASGKGGGASGANVLTF. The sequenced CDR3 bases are TGTGCCAGTGGGAAGGGAGGGGGAGCCTCTGGGGCCAACGTC.

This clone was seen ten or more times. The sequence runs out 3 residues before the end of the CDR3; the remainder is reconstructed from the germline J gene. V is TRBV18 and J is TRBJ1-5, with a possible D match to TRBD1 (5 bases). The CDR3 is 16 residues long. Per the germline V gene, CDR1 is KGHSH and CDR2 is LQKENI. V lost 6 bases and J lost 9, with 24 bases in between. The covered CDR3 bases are TGTGCCAGCTCCAAATTGAGGGGAGAGGGCTCTGGGCCC. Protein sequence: CASSKLRGEGSGP. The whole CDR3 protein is CASSKLRGEGSGPQHF.

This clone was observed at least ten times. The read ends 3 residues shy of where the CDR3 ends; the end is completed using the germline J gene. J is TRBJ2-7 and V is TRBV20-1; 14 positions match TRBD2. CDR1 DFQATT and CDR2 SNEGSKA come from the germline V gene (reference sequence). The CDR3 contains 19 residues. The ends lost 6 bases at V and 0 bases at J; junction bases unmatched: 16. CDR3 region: CSATTYLGLAGERSYEQYF. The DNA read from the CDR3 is TGCAGTGCCACCACATACCTGGGACTAGCGGGGGAGCGCTCCTACGAG.

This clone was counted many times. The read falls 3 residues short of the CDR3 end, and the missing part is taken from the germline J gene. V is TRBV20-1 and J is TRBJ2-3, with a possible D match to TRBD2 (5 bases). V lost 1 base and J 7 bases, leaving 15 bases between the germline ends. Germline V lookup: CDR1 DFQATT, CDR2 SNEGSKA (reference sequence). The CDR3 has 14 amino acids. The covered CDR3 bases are TGCAGTGCTAGAGTGCCCCTAGCCGGTAATACG. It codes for CSARVPLAGNT. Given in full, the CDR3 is CSARVPLAGNTQYF.

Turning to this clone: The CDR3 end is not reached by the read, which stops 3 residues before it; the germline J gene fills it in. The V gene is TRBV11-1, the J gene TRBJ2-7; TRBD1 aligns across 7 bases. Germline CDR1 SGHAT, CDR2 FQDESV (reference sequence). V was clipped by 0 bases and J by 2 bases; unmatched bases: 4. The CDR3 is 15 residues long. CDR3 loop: CASSLAWGTAYEQYF. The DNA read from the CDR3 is TGTGCCAGCAGCTTAGCGTGGGGGACAGCCTACGAG.

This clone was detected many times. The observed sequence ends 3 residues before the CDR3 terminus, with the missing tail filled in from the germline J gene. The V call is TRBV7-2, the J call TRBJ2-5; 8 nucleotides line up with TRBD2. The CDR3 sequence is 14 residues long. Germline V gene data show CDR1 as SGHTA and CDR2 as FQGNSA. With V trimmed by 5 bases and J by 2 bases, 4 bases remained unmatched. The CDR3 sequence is CASSPSGLQETQYF. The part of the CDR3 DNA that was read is TGTGCCAGCAGCCCTAGCGGGCTTCAAGAGACC.

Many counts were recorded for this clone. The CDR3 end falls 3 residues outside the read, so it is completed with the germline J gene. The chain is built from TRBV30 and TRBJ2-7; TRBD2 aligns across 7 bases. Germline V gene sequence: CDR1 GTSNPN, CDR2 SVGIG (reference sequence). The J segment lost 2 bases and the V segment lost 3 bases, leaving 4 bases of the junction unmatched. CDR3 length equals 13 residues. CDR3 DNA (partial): TGTGCCTGGAGCGCGGGACTAACCTACGAG. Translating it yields CAWSAGLTYE. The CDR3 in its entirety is CAWSAGLTYEQYF.

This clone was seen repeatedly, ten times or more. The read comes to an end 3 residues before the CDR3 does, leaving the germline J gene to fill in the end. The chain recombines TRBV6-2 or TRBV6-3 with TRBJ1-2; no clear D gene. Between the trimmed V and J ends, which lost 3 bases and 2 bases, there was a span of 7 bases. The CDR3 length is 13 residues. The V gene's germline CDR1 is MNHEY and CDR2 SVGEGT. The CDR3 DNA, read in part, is TGTGCCAGCAGTTATGTACAGAACTATGGC. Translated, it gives CASSYVQNYG. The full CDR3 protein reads CASSYVQNYGYTF.

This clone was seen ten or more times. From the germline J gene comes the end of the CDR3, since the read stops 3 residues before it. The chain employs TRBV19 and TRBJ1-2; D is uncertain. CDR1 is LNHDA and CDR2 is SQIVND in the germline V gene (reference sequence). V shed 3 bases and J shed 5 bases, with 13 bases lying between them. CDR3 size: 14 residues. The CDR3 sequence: CASSIAKTTYGYTF. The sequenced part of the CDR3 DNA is TGTGCCAGTAGTATTGCAAAGACAACTTATGGC.

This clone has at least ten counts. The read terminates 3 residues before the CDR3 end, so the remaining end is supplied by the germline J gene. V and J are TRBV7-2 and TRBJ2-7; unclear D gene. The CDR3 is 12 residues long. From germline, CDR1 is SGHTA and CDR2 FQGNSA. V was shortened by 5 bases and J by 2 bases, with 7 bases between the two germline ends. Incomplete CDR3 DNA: TGTGCCAGCAGCACACTAACCTACGAG. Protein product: CASSTLTYE. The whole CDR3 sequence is CASSTLTYEQYF. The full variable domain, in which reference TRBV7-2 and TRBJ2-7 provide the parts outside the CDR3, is GAGVSQSPSNKVTEKGKDVELRCDPISGHTALYWYRQSLGQGLEFLIYFQGNSAPDKSGLPSDRFSAERTGGSVSTLTIQRTQQEDSAVYLCASSTLTYEQYFGPGTRLTVT.

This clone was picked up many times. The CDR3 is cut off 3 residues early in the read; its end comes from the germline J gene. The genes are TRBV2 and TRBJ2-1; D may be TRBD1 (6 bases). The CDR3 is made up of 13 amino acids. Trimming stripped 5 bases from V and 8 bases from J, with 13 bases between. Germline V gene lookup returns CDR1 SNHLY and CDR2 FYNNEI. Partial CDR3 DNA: TGTGCCAGCAGTCCTCGGGACATTCATGAG. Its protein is CASSPRDIHE. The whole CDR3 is CASSPRDIHEQFF. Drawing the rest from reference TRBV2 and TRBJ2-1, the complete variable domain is EPEVTQTPSHQVTQMGQEVILRCVPISNHLYFYWYRQILGQKVEFLVSFYNNEISEKSEIFDDQFSVERPDGSNFTLKIRSTKLEDSAMYFCASSPRDIHEQFFGPGTRLTVL.

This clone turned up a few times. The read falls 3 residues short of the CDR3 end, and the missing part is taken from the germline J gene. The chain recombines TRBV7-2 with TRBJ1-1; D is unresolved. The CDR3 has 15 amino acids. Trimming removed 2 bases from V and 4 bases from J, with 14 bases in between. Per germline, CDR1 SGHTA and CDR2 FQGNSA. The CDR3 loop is CASSLFLETGTEAFF. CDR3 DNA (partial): TGTGCCAGCAGCTTATTTCTCGAAACCGGCACTGAA.

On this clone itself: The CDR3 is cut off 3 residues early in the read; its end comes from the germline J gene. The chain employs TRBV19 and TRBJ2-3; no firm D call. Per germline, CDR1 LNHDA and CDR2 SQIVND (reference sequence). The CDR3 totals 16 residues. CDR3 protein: CASSNSLGSRQETQYF. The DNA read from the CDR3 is TGTGCCAGTAGTAACTCCCTGGGCAGCAGGCAAGAGACG. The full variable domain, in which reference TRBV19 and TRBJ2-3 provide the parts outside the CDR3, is DGGITQSPKYLFRKEGQNVTLSCEQNLNHDAMYWYRQDPGQGLRLIYYSQIVNDFQKGDIAEGYSVSREKKESFPLTVTSAQKNPTAFYLCASSNSLGSRQETQYFGPGTRLTVL.

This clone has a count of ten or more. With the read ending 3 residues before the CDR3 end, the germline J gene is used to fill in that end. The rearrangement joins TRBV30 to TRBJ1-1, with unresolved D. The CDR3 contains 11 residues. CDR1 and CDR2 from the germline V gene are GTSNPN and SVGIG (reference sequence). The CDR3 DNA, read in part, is TGTGCCTGGAATCTCTATAGCGGA. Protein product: CAWNLYSG. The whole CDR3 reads CAWNLYSGAFF.